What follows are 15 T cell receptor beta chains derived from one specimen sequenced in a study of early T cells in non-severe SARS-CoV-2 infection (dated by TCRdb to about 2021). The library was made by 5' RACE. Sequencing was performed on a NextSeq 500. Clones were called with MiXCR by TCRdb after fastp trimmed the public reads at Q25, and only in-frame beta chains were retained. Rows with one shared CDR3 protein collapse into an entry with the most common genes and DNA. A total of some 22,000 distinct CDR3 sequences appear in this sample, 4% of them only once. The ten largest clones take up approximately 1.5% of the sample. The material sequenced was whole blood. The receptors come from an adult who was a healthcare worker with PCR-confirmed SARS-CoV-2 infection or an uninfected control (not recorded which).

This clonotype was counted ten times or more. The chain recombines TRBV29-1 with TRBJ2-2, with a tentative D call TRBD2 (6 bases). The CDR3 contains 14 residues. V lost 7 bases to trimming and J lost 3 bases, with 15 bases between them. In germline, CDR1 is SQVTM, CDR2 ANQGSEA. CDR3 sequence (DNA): TGCAGCGCCCTCGGCGGGGTGGACACCGGGGAGCTGTTTTTT. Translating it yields CSALGGVDTGELFF.

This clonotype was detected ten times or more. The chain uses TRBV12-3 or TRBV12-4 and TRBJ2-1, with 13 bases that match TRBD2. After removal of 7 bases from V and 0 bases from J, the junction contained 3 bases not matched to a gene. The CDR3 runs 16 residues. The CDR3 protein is CASNRLAGGSYNEQFF. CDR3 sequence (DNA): TGTGCCAGCAATCGACTAGCGGGGGGCTCCTACAATGAGCAGTTCTTC.

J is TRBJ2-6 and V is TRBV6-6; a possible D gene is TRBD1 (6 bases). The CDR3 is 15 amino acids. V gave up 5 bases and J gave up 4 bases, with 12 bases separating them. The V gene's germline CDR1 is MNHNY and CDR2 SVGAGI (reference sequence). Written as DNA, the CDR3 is TGTGCCAGCAGTGGGGGCCGCTGGGGGGCCAACGTCCTGACTTTC. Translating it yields CASSGGRWGANVLTF.

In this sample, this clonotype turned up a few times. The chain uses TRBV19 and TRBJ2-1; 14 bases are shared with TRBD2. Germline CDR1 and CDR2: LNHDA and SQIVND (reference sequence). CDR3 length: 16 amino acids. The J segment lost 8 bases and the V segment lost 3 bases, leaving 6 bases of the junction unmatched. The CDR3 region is CASSMTSGGATDEQFF. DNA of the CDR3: TGTGCCAGTAGTATGACTAGCGGGGGGGCCACGGATGAGCAGTTCTTC.

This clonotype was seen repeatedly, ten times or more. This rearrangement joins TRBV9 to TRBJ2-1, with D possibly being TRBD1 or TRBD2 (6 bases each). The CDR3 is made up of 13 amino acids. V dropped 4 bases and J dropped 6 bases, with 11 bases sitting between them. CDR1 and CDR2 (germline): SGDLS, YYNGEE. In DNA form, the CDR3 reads TGTGCCAGCAGCATAGGAGGGGGCAATGAGCAGTTCTTC. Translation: CASSIGGGNEQFF.

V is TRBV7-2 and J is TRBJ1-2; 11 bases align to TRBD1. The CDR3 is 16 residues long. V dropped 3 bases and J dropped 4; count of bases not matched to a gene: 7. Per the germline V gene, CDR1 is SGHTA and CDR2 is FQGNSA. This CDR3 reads CASSFGRDRGGYGYTF. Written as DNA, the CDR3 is TGTGCCAGCAGCTTTGGCCGGGACAGGGGGGGCTATGGCTACACCTTC.

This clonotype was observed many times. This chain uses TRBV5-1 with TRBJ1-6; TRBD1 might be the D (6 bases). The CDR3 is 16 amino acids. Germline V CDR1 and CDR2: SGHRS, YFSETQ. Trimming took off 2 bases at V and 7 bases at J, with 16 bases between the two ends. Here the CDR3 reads CASSFSGATTNSPLHF. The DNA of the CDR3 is TGCGCCAGCAGCTTTTCGGGGGCCACAACGAATTCACCCCTCCACTTT. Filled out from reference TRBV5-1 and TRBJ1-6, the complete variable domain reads KAGVTQTPRYLIKTRGQQVTLSCSPISGHRSVSWYQQTPGQGLQFLFEYFSETQRNKGNFPGRFSGRQFSNSRSEMNVSTLELGDSALYLCASSFSGATTNSPLHFGNGTRLTVT.

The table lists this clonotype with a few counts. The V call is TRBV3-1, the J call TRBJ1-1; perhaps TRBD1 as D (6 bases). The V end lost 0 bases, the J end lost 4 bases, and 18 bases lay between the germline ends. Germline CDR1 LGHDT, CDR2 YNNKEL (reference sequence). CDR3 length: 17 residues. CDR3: CASSQESWMGASTEAFF. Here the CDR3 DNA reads TGTGCCAGCAGCCAAGAGAGTTGGATGGGGGCCAGCACTGAAGCTTTCTTT.

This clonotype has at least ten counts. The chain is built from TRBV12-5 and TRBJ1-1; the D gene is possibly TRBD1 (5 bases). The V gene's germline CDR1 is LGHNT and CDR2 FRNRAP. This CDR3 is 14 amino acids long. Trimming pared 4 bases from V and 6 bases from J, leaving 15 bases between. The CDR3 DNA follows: TGTGCTAGTGGTTCCCCGGGGCGGGACCCTGAAGCTTTCTTT. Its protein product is CASGSPGRDPEAFF.

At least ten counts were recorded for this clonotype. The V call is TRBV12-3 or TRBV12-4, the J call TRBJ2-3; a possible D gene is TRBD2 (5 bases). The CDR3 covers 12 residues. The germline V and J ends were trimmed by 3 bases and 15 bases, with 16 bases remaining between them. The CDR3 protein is CASSLRLAGLYF. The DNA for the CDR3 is TGTGCCAGCAGTTTGCGGCTAGCAGGCCTATATTTT.

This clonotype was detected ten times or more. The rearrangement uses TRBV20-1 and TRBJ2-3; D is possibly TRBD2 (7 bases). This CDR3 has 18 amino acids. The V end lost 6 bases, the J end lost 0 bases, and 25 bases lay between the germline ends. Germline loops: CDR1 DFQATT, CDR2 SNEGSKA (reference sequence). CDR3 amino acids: CSARGAIQGDASTDTQYF. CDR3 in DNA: TGCAGTGCCCGGGGGGCAATACAGGGAGATGCTAGCACAGATACGCAGTATTTT.

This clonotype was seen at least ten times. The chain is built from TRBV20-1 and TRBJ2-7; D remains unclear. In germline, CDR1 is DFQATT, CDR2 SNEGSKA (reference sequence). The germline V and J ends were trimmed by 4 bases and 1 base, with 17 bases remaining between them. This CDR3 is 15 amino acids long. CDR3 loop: CSAIRSDGKSYEQYF. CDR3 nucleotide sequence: TGCAGTGCTATTCGATCCGACGGAAAATCCTACGAGCAGTACTTC.

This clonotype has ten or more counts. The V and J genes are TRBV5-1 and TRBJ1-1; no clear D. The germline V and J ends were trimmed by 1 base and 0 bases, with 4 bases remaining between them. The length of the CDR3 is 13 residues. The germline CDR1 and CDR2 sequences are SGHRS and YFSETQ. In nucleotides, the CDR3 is TGCGCCAGCAGCTTGAGATTGAACACTGAAGCTTTCTTT. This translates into CASSLRLNTEAFF. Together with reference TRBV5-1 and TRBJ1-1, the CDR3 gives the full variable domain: KAGVTQTPRYLIKTRGQQVTLSCSPISGHRSVSWYQQTPGQGLQFLFEYFSETQRNKGNFPGRFSGRQFSNSRSEMNVSTLELGDSALYLCASSLRLNTEAFFGQGTRLTVV.

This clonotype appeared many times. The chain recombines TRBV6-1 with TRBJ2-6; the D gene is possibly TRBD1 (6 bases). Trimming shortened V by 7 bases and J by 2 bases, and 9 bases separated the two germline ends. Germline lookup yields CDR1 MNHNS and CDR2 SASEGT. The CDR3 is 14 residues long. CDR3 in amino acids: CASNRVTGANVLTF. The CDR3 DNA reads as TGTGCCAGCAACAGGGTTACTGGGGCCAACGTCCTGACTTTC.

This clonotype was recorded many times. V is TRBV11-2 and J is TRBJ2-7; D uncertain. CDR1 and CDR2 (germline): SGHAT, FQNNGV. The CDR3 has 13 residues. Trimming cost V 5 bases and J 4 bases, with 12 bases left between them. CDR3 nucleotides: TGTGCCAGCAGCCCACTGGTCCTTTACGAGCAGTACTTC. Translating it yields CASSPLVLYEQYF.